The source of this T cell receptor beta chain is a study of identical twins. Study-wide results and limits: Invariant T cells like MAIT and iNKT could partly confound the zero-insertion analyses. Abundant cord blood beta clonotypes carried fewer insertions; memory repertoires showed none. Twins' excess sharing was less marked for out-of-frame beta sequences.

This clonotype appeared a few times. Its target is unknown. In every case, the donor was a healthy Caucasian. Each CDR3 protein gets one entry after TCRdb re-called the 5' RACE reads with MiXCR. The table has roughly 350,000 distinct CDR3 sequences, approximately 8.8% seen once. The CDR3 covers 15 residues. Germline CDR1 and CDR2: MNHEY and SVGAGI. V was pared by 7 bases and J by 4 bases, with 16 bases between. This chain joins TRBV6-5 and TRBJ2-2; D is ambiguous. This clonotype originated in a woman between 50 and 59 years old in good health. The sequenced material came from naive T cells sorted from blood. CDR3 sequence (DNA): TGTGCCAGCAAACGGTCGGGCGGATTCACCGGGGAGCTGTTTTTT. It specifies CASKRSGGFTGELFF.